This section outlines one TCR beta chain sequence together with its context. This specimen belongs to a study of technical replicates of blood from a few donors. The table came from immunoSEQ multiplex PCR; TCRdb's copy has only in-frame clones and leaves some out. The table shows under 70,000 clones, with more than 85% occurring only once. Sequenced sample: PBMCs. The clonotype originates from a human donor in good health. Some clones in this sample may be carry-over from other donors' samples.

The DNA of the CDR3 is TGTGCCAGCAGCGTAGTGACGGGGGGAGACTATGGCTACACCTTC. It is translated as CASSVVTGGDYGYTF. The chain couples TRBV9 to TRBJ1-2; D might be TRBD1 (5 bases). The V gene's germline CDR1 is SGDLS and CDR2 YYNGEE. There are 15 residues in the CDR3. V dropped 0 bases and J dropped 3 bases, with 12 bases sitting between them.